The rows below give T cell receptor beta chains drawn from one sample of a study of blood T cell repertoires in COVID-19. This table comes from immunoSEQ multiplex PCR, and its TCRdb copy is limited to in-frame clones, with some not included. Of about 150,000 clones listed, 75% to 85% are singletons. The sequenced sample consisted of peripheral blood. All receptors derive from a man aged 60 to 69 with acute or convalescent COVID-19. The CDR3 runs from the conserved cysteine through the conserved F or W. D genes are given only for firm matches. Size tells how often a clone was seen (once, few, many) or the class of an expanded clone, and some rows leave it out.

- | TRBJ1-2 | - | TRBV5-1 | TGCGCCAGCAGCTTAGGAGAGCACTATGGCTACACCTTC | CASSLGEHYGYTF
- | TRBJ2-2 | - | TRBV14 | TGTGCCAGCAGCCAACAGGGGAACACCGGGGAGCTGTTTTTT | CASSQQGNTGELFF
TRBD1 | TRBJ1-6 | - | TRBV10-2 | TGCGCCAGCAGTGAGTCCTTGACAGGGTTCTATAATTCACCCCTCCACTTT | CASSESLTGFYNSPLHF
TRBD1 | TRBJ1-1 | few | TRBV18 | TGTGCCAGCTCACCGGGACAGGGGGGTAACACTGAAGCTTTCTTT | CASSPGQGGNTEAFF
TRBD1 | TRBJ1-4 | - | TRBV12-3/TRBV12-4 | TGTGCCAGCAGCCCGGGACAGGGACAGTTTTTT | CASSPGQGQFF
TRBD1 | TRBJ2-1 | - | TRBV6-5 | TGTGCCAGCAGCCCAGGGGGCTCCGACTACAATGAGCAGTTCTTC | CASSPGGSDYNEQFF
- | TRBJ2-5 | - | TRBV21-1 | - | CASSKDFITYYCSETQYF
- | TRBJ1-3 | - | TRBV30 | TGTGCCTGGCTGACAGTTGGAAACACCATATATTTT | CAWLTVGNTIYF
- | TRBJ2-7 | - | TRBV7-3 | TGTGCCAGCAGCTTCGGGGTACCCCCCTACGAGCAGTACTTC | CASSFGVPPYEQYF
TRBD1 | TRBJ1-5 | once | TRBV5-6 | TGTGCCAGCAGCTTCCGGACAGGGAATTTGGGCAATCAGCCCCAGCATTTT | CASSFRTGNLGNQPQHF
- | TRBJ2-1 | - | TRBV12-3/TRBV12-4 | TGTGCCAGCTGCATGCGGGTCTACAATGAGCAGTTCTTC | CASCMRVYNEQFF
TRBD1 | TRBJ1-4 | - | TRBV10-3 | TGTGCCATCAGTCGACAGGGTATGAATGAAAAACTGTTTTTT | CAISRQGMNEKLFF
TRBD1 | TRBJ2-5 | - | TRBV9 | TGTGCCAGCAGCGCCGGACAGGGGGAGTCAGAGACCCAGTACTTC | CASSAGQGESETQYF
TRBD2 | TRBJ2-1 | - | TRBV9 | TGTGCCAGCAGCGTTTCGGCTAGCGGTTGGGATGAGCAGTTCTTC | CASSVSASGWDEQFF
TRBD1 | TRBJ2-7 | - | TRBV6-4 | TGTGCCAGCAGGGGACAGGGCTTATGGGGCGAGCAGTACTTC | CASRGQGLWGEQYF
- | TRBJ1-2 | - | TRBV6-2/TRBV6-3 | TGTGCCAGCAGTTACTCGTCGTGGCTGGAGGGCTACACCTTC | CASSYSSWLEGYTF
TRBD2 | TRBJ2-5 | once | TRBV5-6 | TGTGCCAGCAGCTGGCGGCGGGGGGGCCAGGAGACCCAGTACTTC | CASSWRRGGQETQYF
- | TRBJ2-7 | - | TRBV7-2 | TGTGCCAGCAGCCTCGACGGGGTCGAGCAGTACTTC | CASSLDGVEQYF
TRBD1 | TRBJ1-1 | - | TRBV5-1 | TGCGCCAGCAGCCCCCAGGGGGTGGGCATGAACACTGAAGCTTTCTTT | CASSPQGVGMNTEAFF
TRBD1 | TRBJ1-2 | - | TRBV11-2 | TGTGCCAGCAGCTCTCAAACAGGGGTTGGGTATGGCTACACCTTC | CASSSQTGVGYGYTF
- | TRBJ2-1 | - | TRBV9 | TGTGCCAGCAGCGTACAAGGAGGCGGGGATGAGCAGTTCTTC | CASSVQGGGDEQFF
- | TRBJ2-3 | few | TRBV10-3 | TGTGCCACCTGGGACTTAGGGGATACGCAGTATTTT | CATWDLGDTQYF
TRBD1 | TRBJ1-2 | - | TRBV5-1 | TGCGCCAGCGGACAGGGGGCTGGGGGCTACACCTTC | CASGQGAGGYTF
TRBD1 | TRBJ1-2 | - | TRBV7-2 | TGTGCCAGCAACAGAGAGGGACAGGGGTATCGCTACACCTTC | CASNREGQGYRYTF
- | TRBJ2-1 | - | TRBV2 | TGTGCCAGCAGGGAGGTCGGCAATGAGCAGTTCTTC | CASREVGNEQFF
- | TRBJ2-2 | - | TRBV27 | TGTGCCAGCAGTCGACGGAGGAACACCGGGGAGCTGTTTTTT | CASSRRRNTGELFF
- | TRBJ1-1 | once | TRBV11-2 | TGTGCCAGCAGCCCCTTATCCGTAGCTTTCTTT | CASSPLSVAFF
- | TRBJ2-7 | - | TRBV7-2 | TGTGCCAGCAGCTTAATTGTGGGGGGGCCATTCGAGCAGTACTTC | CASSLIVGGPFEQYF
- | TRBJ2-3 | - | TRBV7-3 | TGTGCCAGCAGTGCAGGCGCCCTACCTGGCACAGATACGCAGTATTTT | CASSAGALPGTDTQYF
- | TRBJ1-1 | once | TRBV14 | TGTGCCAGCAGAGGAGCCGAGATTAACACTGAAGCTTTCTTT | CASRGAEINTEAFF
TRBD2 | TRBJ2-7 | few | TRBV3-1/TRBV3-2 | TGTGCCAGCAGCCAAGCTAGACTAGCGCTTAATAAGTCCTACGAGCAGTACTTC | CASSQARLALNKSYEQYF
TRBD2 | TRBJ2-1 | - | TRBV6-2/TRBV6-3 | TGTGCCAGCAGCAAGGGGACTAGCGGGACCGGATTCTTC | CASSKGTSGTGFF
- | TRBJ2-5 | once | TRBV5-4 | TGTGCCAGCAGCGCGACCGGGGGATTGGGCGGAGAGACCCAGTACTTC | CASSATGGLGGETQYF
- | TRBJ2-6 | - | TRBV19 | TGTGCCAGTAGTGCCCAGGGGACTGGGGCCAACGTCCTGACTTTC | CASSAQGTGANVLTF
- | TRBJ2-2 | once | TRBV9 | TGTGCCAGCAGCGCCGGGGTCCTTTTTAACACCGGGGAGCTGTTTTTT | CASSAGVLFNTGELFF
- | TRBJ2-3 | - | TRBV18 | TGTGCCACCTCCGTGAGGTCTTCTAGCACAGATACGCAGTATTTT | CATSVRSSSTDTQYF
- | TRBJ1-5 | - | TRBV5-8 | TGTGCCAGTCAGGGGTTGAATCAGCCCCAGCATTTT | CASQGLNQPQHF
TRBD2 | TRBJ2-7 | many | TRBV6-1 | TGTGCCAGCAGTGAACTAACAGGGAGCGGGAGAGGGGACGAGCAGTACTTC | CASSELTGSGRGDEQYF
TRBD2 | TRBJ2-3 | - | TRBV7-2 | TGTGCCAGCAGCTCTAGCGGGGCCACAGATACGCAGTATTTT | CASSSSGATDTQYF
TRBD1 | TRBJ1-2 | - | TRBV7-9 | TGTGCCAGCAGCTTCGACAGGGATGGCTACACCTTC | CASSFDRDGYTF
- | TRBJ1-6 | - | TRBV5-5 | TGTGCCAGCAGGTTCCAAAATTCACCCCTCCACTTT | CASRFQNSPLHF
- | TRBJ2-2 | - | TRBV7-2 | TGTGCCAGCAGCCCTCCGGCGACTGCCGGGACCGGGGAGCTGTTTTTT | CASSPPATAGTGELFF
- | TRBJ2-5 | - | TRBV20-1 | TGCAGTGCTAGTTTAGTCGGTGAGACCCAGTACTTC | CSASLVGETQYF
- | TRBJ2-3 | - | TRBV7-2 | TGTGCCAGCAGCCCTAGCGCTACAGATACGCAGTATTTT | CASSPSATDTQYF
- | TRBJ2-7 | - | TRBV5-6 | TGTGCCAGCAGCTTGAATGGTGGCGGGAAAGTGAACGAGCAGTACTTC | CASSLNGGGKVNEQYF
TRBD2 | TRBJ2-1 | - | TRBV4-2 | TGTGCCAGCAGCAAAGTCAGTAGCGGGAGGAGGGATGAGCAGTTCTTC | CASSKVSSGRRDEQFF
- | TRBJ2-5 | - | TRBV5-1 | TGCGCCAGCAGCATTAGCGGCCCAGAGACCCAGTACTTC | CASSISGPETQYF
- | TRBJ2-3 | - | TRBV11-3 | TGTGCCAGCAGCAAACAAACAGATACGCAGTATTTT | CASSKQTDTQYF
TRBD2 | TRBJ2-3 | - | TRBV24-1 | TGTGCCACCAGTGATTCCCTCGGACTAGCGGGAGGGGCAGATACGCAGTATTTT | CATSDSLGLAGGADTQYF
- | TRBJ1-3 | - | TRBV19 | TGTGCCAGTAAGACACTTAACTCTGGAAACACCATATATTTT | CASKTLNSGNTIYF
TRBD1 | TRBJ1-2 | - | TRBV12-3/TRBV12-4 | TGTGCCAGCAGTTCCGACAGGGACGCGGGGTACACCTTC | CASSSDRDAGYTF
- | TRBJ1-1 | - | TRBV5-6 | TGTGCCAGCAGTTTTGCGCCCATAAACACTGAAGCTTTCTTT | CASSFAPINTEAFF
- | TRBJ1-5 | - | TRBV7-2 | TGTGCCAGCAGCTTAGAAGTGGGGCAGCACAATCAGCCCCAGCATTTT | CASSLEVGQHNQPQHF
- | TRBJ2-2 | - | TRBV9 | TGTGCCAGCTCTCCAAGGCAGGGTGGCACCGGGGAGCTGTTTTTT | CASSPRQGGTGELFF
- | TRBJ1-4 | - | TRBV2 | TGTGCCAGCAGTCAGAGCCCAGGGATGAATGAAAAACTGTTTTTT | CASSQSPGMNEKLFF
- | TRBJ2-2 | - | TRBV5-1 | TGCGCCAGCTGCTGGACAGCGAACTTAAACACCGGGGAGCTGTTTTTT | CASCWTANLNTGELFF
- | TRBJ2-7 | - | TRBV30 | TGTGCCTGGAGTGTACGAACCTACAGGGATGGGGCGAAGGAGCAGTACTTC | CAWSVRTYRDGAKEQYF
TRBD2 | TRBJ2-1 | - | TRBV5-1 | TGCGCCAGCAGCTTGGGTCTAGCGGGAGGCAATGAGCAGTTCTTC | CASSLGLAGGNEQFF
- | TRBJ1-1 | - | TRBV12-3/TRBV12-4 | TGTGCCAGCAGACAGGGCCCTGAAGCTTTCTTT | CASRQGPEAFF
TRBD2 | TRBJ2-2 | - | TRBV2 | TGTGCCAGTACCCAGCGGGAGTACACCGGGGAGCTGTTTTTT | CASTQREYTGELFF